This is a list of T cell receptor beta chains from one sample in a study of cytomegalovirus exposure and HLA in healthy donors. Measured with immunoSEQ multiplex PCR; TCRdb has only the in-frame clones, and not every one. The sample comprises 150,000 to 180,000 clones, roughly 82% of which are singletons, and under 8% rests with the top ten. Sequencing was performed on PBMCs. These TCRs come from a woman aged 50 to 60 in good health and CMV-seropositive. The CDR3 runs from the conserved cysteine through the conserved F or W. The order of the fields is clone size, V gene, D gene, J gene, CDR3 protein, CDR3 DNA. A D gene is named only where the DNA matches it firmly. Rows may omit the clone size; those that give it use once, few, many or a size class.

-,TRBV7-9,TRBD2,TRBJ2-1,CASSFRGGSYNEQFF,TGTGCCAGCAGCTTCCGCGGGGGATCATACAATGAGCAGTTCTTC
-,TRBV5-1,-,TRBJ2-7,CASSFQGPSKIYEQYF,TGCGCCAGCAGCTTCCAGGGGCCCTCCAAAATCTACGAGCAGTACTTC
-,TRBV5-1,-,TRBJ1-2,CASSPRPGLPDGYTF,TGCGCCAGCAGCCCCCGACCGGGACTACCAGATGGCTACACCTTC
-,TRBV19,-,TRBJ2-1,CASRERGGPYNEQFF,TGTGCCAGTAGGGAAAGGGGGGGGCCCTACAATGAGCAGTTCTTC
-,TRBV2,-,TRBJ1-4,CASTVWQGNEKLFF,TGTGCCAGCACGGTATGGCAGGGGAATGAAAAACTGTTTTTT
once,TRBV15,-,TRBJ2-7,CATRQGAGEVREQYF,TGTGCCACCAGGCAAGGGGCTGGAGAGGTGAGGGAGCAGTACTTC
once,TRBV20-1,-,TRBJ2-1,CSATTSNEQFF,TGCAGTGCGACAACTAGCAATGAGCAGTTCTTC
-,TRBV7-3,TRBD1,TRBJ2-6,CASRGTGSGANVLTF,TGTGCCAGCAGGGGGACAGGGTCTGGGGCCAACGTCCTGACTTTC
-,TRBV6-1,-,TRBJ1-1,CASSWGTFEGAEAFF,TGTGCCAGCAGTTGGGGGACTTTCGAAGGTGCTGAAGCTTTCTTT
-,TRBV27,-,TRBJ2-3,CASSSSRLVTDTQYF,TGTGCCAGCAGTTCATCTCGACTAGTTACAGATACGCAGTATTTT